This is a list of T cell receptor beta chains from one sample in a study of memory CD4+ T cells and cytomegalovirus serostatus. Assay: immunoSEQ multiplex PCR; the TCRdb copy retains only in-frame clones and omits some. The data contain some 59,000 clones, around 83% of them seen just once; the ten biggest clones take up about 0.88%. The sample was memory CD4+ T cells from blood. The receptors shown here come from an adult in good health and CMV-seronegative. CDR3s include the opening cysteine and the closing phenylalanine or tryptophan. The order of the fields is V gene, J gene, D gene, clone size, CDR3 protein, CDR3 DNA. The D gene is left open where the match is weak. Not every row has a clone size; where given, it reads once, few, many or a size class.

>TRBV7-9|TRBJ2-3|TRBD2|NA
CASSSPTSGRVTDTQYF
TGTGCCAGCAGCTCGCCGACTAGCGGGAGGGTCACAGATACGCAGTATTTT
>TRBV2|TRBJ1-1|TRBD1|few
CASSDSEGAGEAFF
TGTGCCAGCAGTGACTCCGAGGGGGCGGGTGAAGCTTTCTTT
>TRBV15|TRBJ1-2|NA|few
CATSTDRSSVYGYTF
TGTGCCACCAGCACCGACAGGTCCTCTGTCTATGGCTACACCTTC
>TRBV18|TRBJ1-1|NA|NA
CASSPDSVTEAFF
TGTGCCAGCTCACCGGACTCGGTCACTGAAGCTTTCTTT
>TRBV6-1|TRBJ2-3|NA|NA
CASSEEAGRSDTQYF
TGTGCCAGCAGTGAAGAGGCAGGGAGGAGTGATACGCAGTATTTT
>TRBV18|TRBJ2-6|NA|NA
CASSPSVPSGGANVLTF
TGTGCCAGCTCACCATCCGTACCTTCGGGAGGGGCCAACGTCCTGACTTTC
>TRBV19|TRBJ1-5|NA|NA
CASMEAGGSQPQHF
TGTGCCAGTATGGAGGCAGGAGGATCCCAGCCCCAGCATTTT
>TRBV28|TRBJ2-1|TRBD1|NA
CASSLRTGFGSYNEQFF
TGTGCCAGCAGTTTGAGGACAGGGTTCGGCTCCTACAATGAGCAGTTCTTC
>TRBV5-1|TRBJ1-3|NA|NA
CASSLGFTGTGNTIYF
TGCGCCAGCAGCTTGGGATTTACAGGGACTGGGAACACCATATATTTT
>TRBV7-3|TRBJ2-5|TRBD1|NA
CASSLRAGGAETQYF
TGTGCCAGCAGCTTACGGGCAGGGGGCGCAGAGACCCAGTACTTC
>TRBV6-1|TRBJ1-4|NA|NA
CASRGWGIYEKLFF
TGTGCCAGCAGGGGGTGGGGCATTTATGAAAAACTGTTTTTT
>TRBV19|TRBJ2-1|NA|NA
CASSGLGLYNEQFF
TGTGCCAGTAGTGGACTCGGACTATACAATGAGCAGTTCTTC
>TRBV30|TRBJ1-4|NA|NA
CAWIGNEKLFF
TGTGCCTGGATTGGAAATGAAAAACTGTTTTTT
>TRBV7-9|TRBJ2-6|NA|few
CASSLRTSGANVLTF
TGTGCCAGCAGCTTAAGAACCTCTGGGGCCAACGTCCTGACTTTC
>TRBV15|TRBJ2-7|NA|NA
CATSRGAGPYEQYF
TGTGCCACCAGCAGAGGGGCCGGTCCCTACGAGCAGTACTTC
>TRBV6-1|TRBJ2-1|TRBD2|NA
CASTRTSGSDEQFF
TGTGCCAGCACCCGGACTAGCGGGAGCGATGAGCAGTTCTTC
>TRBV7-9|TRBJ2-5|NA|NA
CASSLVLGGWRTQYF
TGTGCCAGCAGCTTAGTGCTAGGGGGGTGGCGGACCCAGTACTTC
>TRBV5-4|TRBJ1-2|NA|NA
CASSSKAGTNYGYTF
TGTGCCAGCAGCTCTAAGGCGGGAACTAACTATGGCTACACCTTC
>TRBV5-6|TRBJ1-2|NA|NA
CASSLVRGSGYTF
TGTGCCAGCAGCTTGGTCCGGGGGTCTGGCTACACCTTC
>TRBV18|TRBJ1-3|TRBD1|NA
CASSQGQTGNTIYF
TGTGCCAGCTCCCAGGGACAGACGGGAAACACCATATATTTT
>TRBV29-1|TRBJ1-5|NA|NA
CSVVETHNQPQHF
TGCAGCGTTGTCGAGACGCACAATCAGCCCCAGCATTTT
>TRBV10-3|TRBJ2-4|NA|NA
CAISDQSAKNIQYF
TGTGCCATCAGTGACCAATCCGCCAAAAACATTCAGTACTTC
>TRBV6-1|TRBJ1-2|NA|NA
CATQWVGGMDGYTF
TGTGCCACCCAATGGGTAGGAGGGATGGACGGCTACACCTTC
>TRBV5-6|TRBJ2-5|NA|few
CASSPTYSKETQYF
TGTGCCAGCAGCCCGACGTACAGTAAAGAGACCCAGTACTTC
>TRBV19|TRBJ2-5|TRBD2|few
CASSRTSGGRETQYF
TGTGCCAGTAGTAGAACTAGCGGGGGAAGAGAGACCCAGTACTTC
>TRBV10-3|TRBJ2-1|NA|NA
CAISELTRRGAYNEQFF
TGTGCCATCAGTGAGCTGACCCGGCGGGGTGCCTACAATGAGCAGTTCTTC